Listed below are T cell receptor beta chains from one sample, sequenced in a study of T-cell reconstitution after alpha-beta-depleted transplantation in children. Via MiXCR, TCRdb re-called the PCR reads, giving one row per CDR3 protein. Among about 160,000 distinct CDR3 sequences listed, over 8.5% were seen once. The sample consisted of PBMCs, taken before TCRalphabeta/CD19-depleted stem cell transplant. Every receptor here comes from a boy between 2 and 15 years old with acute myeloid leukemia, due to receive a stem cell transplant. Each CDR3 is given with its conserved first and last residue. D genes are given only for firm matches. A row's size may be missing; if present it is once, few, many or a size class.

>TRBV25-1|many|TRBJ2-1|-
TGTGCCAGCAGTCACGAGGGGGGGGATTACAATGAGCAGTTCTTC
CASSHEGGDYNEQFF
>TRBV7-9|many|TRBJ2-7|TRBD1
TGTGCCAGCAGCCCCCCGGGACAGGGGAAGTGGCAGTACTTC
CASSPPGQGKWQYF
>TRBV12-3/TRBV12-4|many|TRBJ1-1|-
TGTGCCAGCAGTCCTCCTAGGGGGACGCCCACTGAAGCTTTCTTT
CASSPPRGTPTEAFF
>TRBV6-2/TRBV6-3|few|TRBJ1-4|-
TGTGCCAGCAGTCCCCGAAGGACACGAGGGCCTTTTGAAAAACTGTTTTTT
CASSPRRTRGPFEKLFF
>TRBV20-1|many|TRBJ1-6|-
TGCAGTGCTCCTCCTGACACGCTCTATAATTCACCCCTCCACTTT
CSAPPDTLYNSPLHF
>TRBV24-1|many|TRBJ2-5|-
TGTGCCACCAGTGATTTCTCCGACACCGGGGAGACCCAGTACTTC
CATSDFSDTGETQYF
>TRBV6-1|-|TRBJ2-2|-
TGTGCCAGCAGTCCCATCCAGGCCAGGACCACCGGGGAGCTGTTTTTT
CASSPIQARTTGELFF
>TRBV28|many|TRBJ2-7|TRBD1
TGTGCCAGCAGCAAGTTCAAACTCCCGGGACAGGGTCGGGACTTCTACGAGCAGTACTTC
CASSKFKLPGQGRDFYEQYF
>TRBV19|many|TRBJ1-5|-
TGTGCCAGTAATGACCAAGAGGGGCCTGGTTATCATCAGCCCCAGCATTTT
CASNDQEGPGYHQPQHF
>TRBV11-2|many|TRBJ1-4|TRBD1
TGTGCCAGCAGCCAAGGAGCCGGGACAGGGATTGAAAAACTGTTTTTT
CASSQGAGTGIEKLFF
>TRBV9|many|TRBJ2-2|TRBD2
TGTGCCAGCAGCTTGGGACTAGTGACCGGGGAGCTGTTTTTT
CASSLGLVTGELFF
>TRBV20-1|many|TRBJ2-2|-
TGCAGTGCTGGTTCAGGACAGACCACCGGGGAGCTGTTTTTT
CSAGSGQTTGELFF
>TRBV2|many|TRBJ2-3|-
TGTGCCAGCAGTGCGGTGGATACGCAGTATTTT
CASSAVDTQYF
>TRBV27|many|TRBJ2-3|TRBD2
TGTGCCAGCAGTCATACCCTCTATCTCAGCGGGGGGGCAGATACGCAGTATTTT
CASSHTLYLSGGADTQYF
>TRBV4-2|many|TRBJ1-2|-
TGTGCCAGCAGCCAAGTGACAGAGAAACCTCTCTATGGCTACACCTTC
CASSQVTEKPLYGYTF
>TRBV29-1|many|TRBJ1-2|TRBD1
TGCAGCCCGGGACGACAGGGGATAAATGGCTACACCTTC
CSPGRQGINGYTF
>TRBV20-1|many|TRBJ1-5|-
TGCAGTGCTAGACCGGCGCAGGGTAGCAATCAGCCCCAGCATTTT
CSARPAQGSNQPQHF
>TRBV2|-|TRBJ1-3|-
TGTGCCACCATTGAAGAGTTCATGACAGTCTCTGGAAACACCATATATTTT
CATIEEFMTVSGNTIYF
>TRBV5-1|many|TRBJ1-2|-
TGCGCCAGCAGCTTCAAGGGGGACAACTATGGCTACACCTTC
CASSFKGDNYGYTF
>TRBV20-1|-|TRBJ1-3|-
TGCAGTGCCCGACGGTGGACCAACTCTGGAAACACCGTATATTTT
CSARRWTNSGNTVYF
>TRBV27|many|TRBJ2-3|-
TGTGCCAGCAGTTTATTGCCCGTGGCAGATACGCAGTATTTT
CASSLLPVADTQYF
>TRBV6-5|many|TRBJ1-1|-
TGTGCCAGCAGTTACAGGGTCGCAAACACTGAAGCTTTCTTT
CASSYRVANTEAFF
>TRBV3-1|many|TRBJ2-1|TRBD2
TGTGCCTCCTGCCAAGTAGGCGCGGGAGGGAGCTCCTACAATGAGCAGTTCTTC
CASCQVGAGGSSYNEQFF
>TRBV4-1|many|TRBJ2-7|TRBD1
TGCGCCAGCAGCCGCACCGGGACAGGGGCCTACGAGCAGTACTTC
CASSRTGTGAYEQYF
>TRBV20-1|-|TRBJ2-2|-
-
CSARVAGGRTPGSCFF
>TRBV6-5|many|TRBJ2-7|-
TGTGCCAGCAGTTACTCCGCCGGCAGGGGTTACGAGCAGTACTTC
CASSYSAGRGYEQYF
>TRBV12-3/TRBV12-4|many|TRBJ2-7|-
TGTGCCAGCAGTTTAGCAGCAGGATACGAGCAGTACTTC
CASSLAAGYEQYF
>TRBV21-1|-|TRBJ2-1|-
TGTGCCAGCAGCAAAGAGCACACAATGACGCAGTTCTTC
CASSKEHTMTQFF
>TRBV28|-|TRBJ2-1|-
TGTGCCAGCAGTTACTCGACTTCTGCGAATGAGCAGTTCTTC
CASSYSTSANEQFF
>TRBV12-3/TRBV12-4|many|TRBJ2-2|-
TGTGCCAGCAGTTTAATGGCACGCTACACCGGGGAGCTGTTTTTT
CASSLMARYTGELFF
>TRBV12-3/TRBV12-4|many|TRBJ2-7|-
TGTGCCAGCAGTCCGACTGTAGGTGAGCAGTACTTC
CASSPTVGEQYF
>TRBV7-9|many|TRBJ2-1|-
TGTGCCAGCAGCTTATATACAGGGGAGGTCAATGAGCAGTTCTTC
CASSLYTGEVNEQFF
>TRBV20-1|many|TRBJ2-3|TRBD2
TGCAGTGCGACGACTAGCGGGGATGTAGATACGCAGTATTTT
CSATTSGDVDTQYF
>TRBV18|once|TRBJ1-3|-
TGTGCCAGCTCACCTGATTGGCAGCTCTCTGGAAACACCATATATTTT
CASSPDWQLSGNTIYF
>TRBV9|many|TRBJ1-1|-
TGTGCCAGCAGCGTGACGGGCCTACCCAGGGACACTGAAGCTTTCTTT
CASSVTGLPRDTEAFF
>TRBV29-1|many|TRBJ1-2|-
TGCAGCGTTAGGGCAACGAACTATGGCTACACCTTC
CSVRATNYGYTF
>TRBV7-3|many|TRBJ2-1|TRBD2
TGTGCCAGCAGCTTAATCGGGAGCGGGGGCTACAATGAGCAGTTCTTC
CASSLIGSGGYNEQFF
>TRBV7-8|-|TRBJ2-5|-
TGTGCCAGCAGCGATATCGGGAGCGGGGAGACCCAGTACTTC
CASSDIGSGETQYF
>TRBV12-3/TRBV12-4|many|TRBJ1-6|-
TGTGCCAGCGCGCTGTTGTCACCCCTCCACTTT
CASALLSPLHF
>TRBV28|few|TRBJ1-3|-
TGTGCCAGCAGTCTCAGGGGAAACACCATATATTTT
CASSLRGNTIYF
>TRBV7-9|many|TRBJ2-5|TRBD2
TGTGCTACGGTAGCGGGAGAGGTCCGGGAGACCCAGTACTTC
CATVAGEVRETQYF
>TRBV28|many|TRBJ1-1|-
TGTGCCAGCAGTGTCACCCAGGGTTTCTCTGAAGCTTTCTTT
CASSVTQGFSEAFF
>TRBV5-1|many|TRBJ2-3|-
TGCGCCAGCAGCTTGGAATTAGGGGGTACACAGATGGATACGCAGTATTTT
CASSLELGGTQMDTQYF
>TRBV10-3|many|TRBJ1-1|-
TGTGCCATCAGTGAGGACACGGGAATGAACACTGAAGCTTTCTTT
CAISEDTGMNTEAFF
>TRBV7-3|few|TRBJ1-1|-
TGTGCCAGCAGCTTAAGTGGGCTGTTTACTGAAGCTTTCTTT
CASSLSGLFTEAFF
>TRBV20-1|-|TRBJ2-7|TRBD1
TGCAGTGCGGGGGGTGGGGACAGGGCGGCCTACGAGCAGTACTTC
CSAGGGDRAAYEQYF
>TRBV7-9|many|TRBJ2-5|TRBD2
TGTGCCAGCAGCGTAACTACTAGCGGGAGCGTTCAAGAGACCCAGTACTTC
CASSVTTSGSVQETQYF
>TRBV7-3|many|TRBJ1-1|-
TGTGCCAGCAGCTTACAGGGGATCTTAAACACTGAAGCTTTCTTT
CASSLQGILNTEAFF
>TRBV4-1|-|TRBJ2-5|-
TGCGCCAGCAGCCTCGACACCCAATTCCAAGAGACCCAGTACTTC
CASSLDTQFQETQYF